The 5 T cell receptor beta chains below come from one sample, sequenced in a study of quantifying T cell responses using KT2 cells. Study details: cDNA was made from DNase-treated RNA using alpha and beta constant primers.

An oligo carrying a UMI was ligated to the cDNA 3' end. The first PCR ran 3 to 5 cycles with an equimolar RC1.1 and RC1.2 beta primer mix. In TCRdb, the UMI-ligation and nested PCR reads were re-called with MiXCR into one record per CDR3 protein. The sample carries tens of thousands of distinct CDR3 sequences, about 12% recorded once. The sequenced sample was PBMCs spiked with cells of the T cell clone KT2. These receptor sequences come from a human donor.

The sample holds one count of this clonotype. A much larger clone sits a single nucleotide away, making a read error possible. The J gene is TRBJ1-2, the V gene TRBV29-1; D may be TRBD1 (6 bases). Germline CDR1 is SQVTM and CDR2 is ANQGSEA. V dropped 3 bases and J dropped 2 bases, with 13 bases sitting between them. The length of the CDR3 is 14 residues. The CDR3 spells CSVELQGANYGYTF. Here the CDR3 DNA reads TGCAGCGTTGAGCTACAGGGAGCGAACTATGGCTACACCTTC.

This clonotype was found many times. This sequence joins TRBV12-5 and TRBJ2-2; 7 bases match TRBD1. V trimming: 1 base; J trimming: 0 bases; junction bases outside the gene matches: 5. CDR1 and CDR2 (germline): LGHNT, FRNRAP. The CDR3 extends over 17 amino acids. CDR3 DNA sequence: TGTGCTAGTGGTTTGGCGCCGACAGGGTCGAACACCGGGGAGCTGTTTTTT. Its protein product is CASGLAPTGSNTGELFF. The full variable domain, completed using reference TRBV12-5 and TRBJ2-2, is DARVTQTPRHKVTEMGQEVTMRCQPILGHNTVFWYRQTMMQGLELLAYFRNRAPLDDSGMPKDRFSAEMPDATLATLKIQPSEPRDSAVYFCASGLAPTGSNTGELFFGEGSRLTVL.

This clonotype was seen a few times. The chain recombines TRBV7-2 with TRBJ1-3; D not certain. The germline V gene has CDR1 SGHTA and CDR2 FQGNSA. The V end lost 6 bases, the J end lost 0 bases, and 9 bases lay between the germline ends. The CDR3 contains 14 residues. CDR3 region: CASSPVNSGNTIYF. In DNA form, the CDR3 reads TGTGCCAGCAGTCCCGTTAACTCTGGAAACACCATATATTTT.

This clonotype was observed many times. The chain recombines TRBV7-9 with TRBJ1-1; 8 bases map to TRBD1. Germline V gene sequence: CDR1 SEHNR, CDR2 FQNEAQ (reference sequence). Losses at the gene ends were 1 base for V and 0 bases for J; bases not matched to a gene: 7. The CDR3 spans 17 residues. The CDR3 DNA reads TGTGCCAGCAGCTTAGATCGGACAGGGCGGATGAACACTGAAGCTTTCTTT. Its protein is CASSLDRTGRMNTEAFF.

This clonotype was seen many times. The chain links TRBV6-5 to TRBJ1-6; 8 bases are shared with TRBD1. Germline V gives CDR1 MNHEY, CDR2 SVGAGI. The CDR3 spans 14 residues. Trimming cost V 6 bases and J 10 bases; bases outside gene matches: 8. DNA for the CDR3: TGTGCCAGCAGACCGACAGGGGCTGTCTCACCCCTCCACTTT. It yields the protein CASRPTGAVSPLHF.